This section outlines one T cell receptor (beta chain) sequence together with its context. Each CDR3 protein gets one entry after TCRdb re-called the RT-PCR reads with MiXCR. The sample has approximately 410,000 distinct CDR3 sequences, roughly 17% seen once. The germline CDR1 and CDR2 sequences are MNHEY and SVGEGT. Trimming stripped 4 bases from V and 0 bases from J, with 16 bases between. This CDR3 region has 18 residues. This sample was included in a study of patients and donors after allogeneic stem cell transplantation. Sequenced input: blood, either unsorted or a sorted T cell fraction (not recorded which). This receptor was taken from a human donor who was either an allogeneic HSCT recipient or a stem cell or donor lymphocyte infusion donor (not recorded which). It is not recorded whose cells these are; they may come from a transplant donor. V and J are TRBV6-2 or TRBV6-3 and TRBJ1-6, with D tentatively TRBD1 (5 bases). In nucleotides, the CDR3 is TGTGCCAGCAGTTCGTTCGGGGCAGGAGCCTCCTATAATTCACCCCTCCACTTT. This sequence encodes CASSSFGAGASYNSPLHF.